This TCR beta chain derives from a study of tumor and adjacent non-tumor tissue in lung cancer. Remarks on this clonotype: Antigen unknown.

Study findings and constraints: Normal lung showed higher cumulative top 100 clone frequency than tumor. TCR diversity was significantly greater in tumor than normal lung tissue. Higher tumor TCR diversity was associated with shorter survival.

The CDR3 runs 15 residues. RNA was extracted from bulk tissue without any cell sorting. This non-tumor lung sample came from over 3 cm beyond the tumor edge. Chemotherapy-naive patients with new lung cancer underwent thoracic surgery in China, August–late 2014. TCRbeta libraries were built with three rounds of nested PCR, modified from ARM-PCR. TCRdb re-called the multiplex PCR reads through MiXCR, storing one row per CDR3 protein. The sample consists of about 98,000 distinct CDR3 sequences, 80% of them appearing once. Sequenced input: distant non-tumor lung tissue. The receptor was isolated from a man in his sixties with small cell lung cancer. The chain uses TRBV12-3 or TRBV12-4 and TRBJ2-2; D possibly corresponds to TRBD1 (6 bases). CDR3 nucleotide sequence: TGTGCAGGCAGTTTCTCAGGGACAAACACCGGGGAGCTGTTTTTT. This encodes CAGSFSGTNTGELFF.